The T cell receptor (beta chain) under discussion was sequenced for a study of T-cell memory formation after mild COVID-19. Study information: Clusters were largely donor specific. Study results and limitations: In second-wave clones peaking day 37, SARS-CoV-2 specificity remained unconfirmed.

V gave up 6 bases and J gave up 6 bases; unmatched junction bases: 4. CDR1 and CDR2 (germline): MNHEY, SVGAGI. CDR3 length equals 15 residues. Turning to this clonotype: Its specificity is unknown.

TCRdb independently ran MiXCR on the 5' RACE reads; one entry per CDR3 protein. The repertoire has around 62,000 distinct CDR3 sequences, around a quarter of them found once; the top ten carry 35% to 45%. The gene calls are TRBV6-5 and TRBJ2-1; TRBD2 agrees at 14 bases. Sequencing was done on a sample of PBMCs or a T cell subset sorted from them (not recorded which). The clonotype was recovered from a man aged 18 to 35 who had mild COVID-19 (a few samples of this study predate the infection). Cell type and time point are not known. The CDR3 is CASRDGTSGGNEQFF. DNA of the CDR3: TGTGCCAGCAGGGACGGGACTAGCGGGGGCAATGAGCAGTTCTTC.